The source of this TCR beta chain is a study of T cells after posttransplantation cyclophosphamide. Study observations and caveats: Donor CD8+ memory clones often dominated recipient blood repertoires at later times. Blood and skin or GI T cell repertoires showed limited TRB overlap.

Of note for this clone: As yet, its antigen is unknown.

The trim removed 5 bases at V and 5 bases at J, leaving 14 bases unmatched. The germline V gene encodes CDR1 SGHTA and CDR2 FQGNSA. This CDR3 is built from 16 residues. Produced via immunoSEQ multiplex PCR; TCRdb's table is partial and in-frame only. The table has tens of thousands of clones, 86% seen once. The sample comprised PBMCs. The TCR sequence derives from a man aged 25 to 40 with a blood cancer, CMV-positive, and with a related stem cell donor. The chain recombines TRBV7-2 with TRBJ2-5, with 7 bases lining up with TRBD2. The CDR3: CASSGAGRANGETQYF. In DNA form, the CDR3 reads TGTGCCAGCAGCGGAGCGGGAAGGGCAAACGGGGAGACCCAGTACTTC. Drawing the rest from reference TRBV7-2 and TRBJ2-5, the complete variable domain is GAGVSQSPSNKVTEKGKDVELRCDPISGHTALYWYRQSLGQGLEFLIYFQGNSAPDKSGLPSDRFSAERTGGSVSTLTIQRTQQEDSAVYLCASSGAGRANGETQYFGPGTRLLVL.